A single sample gave rise to the 21 T cell receptor beta chains below, sequenced in a study of cytomegalovirus exposure and HLA in healthy donors. PCR employed 60 Vbeta and 13 Jbeta primers. Assay: immunoSEQ multiplex PCR; the TCRdb copy retains only in-frame clones and omits some. The table has 170,000 or so clones, about 80% seen once. Sequences were obtained from PBMCs. These receptors all come from a woman between 25 and 40 years old in good health and CMV-seropositive.

The CDR3 DNA follows: TGTGCCAGCAGCGGGGGTTCCTCCTACGAGCAGTACTTC. This codes for CASSGGSSYEQYF. The rearrangement joins TRBV6-1 to TRBJ2-7; TRBD2 might be the D (6 bases). This CDR3 is 13 amino acids long. Per the germline V gene, CDR1 is MNHNS and CDR2 is SASEGT. The V and J ends lost 6 bases and 0 bases respectively, with 9 bases between them.

The chain couples TRBV11-3 to TRBJ1-1, with TRBD1 as a possible D gene (6 bases). V was shortened by 1 base and J by 4 bases, with 10 bases between the two germline ends. Germline V gives CDR1 SGHNT, CDR2 YENEEA. The CDR3 is made up of 14 amino acids. In nucleotides, the CDR3 is TGTGCCAGCAGCTTAGCGGGGGGCGGCACTGAAGCTTTCTTT. Encoded protein: CASSLAGGGTEAFF.

The rearrangement joins TRBV5-4 to TRBJ2-2; perhaps TRBD2 as D (6 bases). The CDR3 is 15 residues long. Trimming removed 4 bases from V and 7 bases from J, with 17 bases in between. Germline V CDR1 and CDR2: SGHNT, YYREEE (reference sequence). CDR3 loop: CASSPRLSGYGELFF. The CDR3, as DNA: TGTGCCAGCAGCCCCCGTCTGAGCGGGTACGGGGAGCTGTTTTTT.

The chain combines TRBV5-6 with TRBJ1-1; D perhaps matches TRBD1 (6 bases). V lost 1 base, J lost 7 bases, and 14 bases lay in between. Germline CDR1 and CDR2: SGHDT and YYEEEE. The CDR3 consists of 14 residues. CDR3 nucleotide sequence: TGTGCCAGCAGCTTGTTAACAGGGATTGATGAAGCTTTCTTT. Its translation: CASSLLTGIDEAFF. The full variable domain, in which reference TRBV5-6 and TRBJ1-1 provide the parts outside the CDR3, is DAGVTQSPTHLIKTRGQQVTLRCSPKSGHDTVSWYQQALGQGPQFIFQYYEEEERQRGNFPDRFSGHQFPNYSSELNVNALLLGDSALYLCASSLLTGIDEAFFGQGTRLTVV.

The chain links TRBV5-1 to TRBJ1-3; D might be TRBD1 (6 bases). The CDR3 has 15 residues. Trimming removed 4 bases at V and 1 base at J, with 12 bases between. Germline CDR1 SGHRS, CDR2 YFSETQ. DNA for the CDR3: TGCGCCAGCAGCATTGACAGGCCTTCTGGAAACACCATATATTTT. Translation: CASSIDRPSGNTIYF.

The rearrangement joins TRBV11-2 to TRBJ2-5, with 9 bases matching TRBD1. V trimming: 3 bases; J trimming: 4 bases; junction bases outside the gene matches: 18. This CDR3 has 19 residues. Germline assignment: CDR1 SGHAT and CDR2 FQNNGV. DNA for the CDR3: TGTGCCAGCAGCTTCCTACCTCCCGGGACAGGGAAGTTCGGAGAGACCCAGTACTTC. It specifies CASSFLPPGTGKFGETQYF.

The J gene is TRBJ2-3, the V gene TRBV5-1, with TRBD2 matching 8 bases. Germline V gene sequence: CDR1 SGHRS, CDR2 YFSETQ. CDR3 length: 17 residues. The junction had 9 bases not matched to a gene; V was cut back by 0 bases and J by 3 bases. This CDR3 is CASSLAAIAGRTDTQYF. DNA of the CDR3: TGCGCCAGCAGCTTGGCAGCAATAGCGGGACGGACAGATACGCAGTATTTT.

Regarding this clone: Its ends do not fully match the called genes, so a read error is possible. This chain connects TRBV9 to TRBJ1-5, with D unresolved. CDR1 SGDLS and CDR2 YYNGEE come from the germline V gene. This CDR3 spans 15 amino acids. CDR3 region: CASGVGGSENQPQHF. In DNA form, the CDR3 reads TGTGCCAGCGGCGTAGGCGGGTCAGAGAATCAGCCCCAGCATTTT.

J is TRBJ2-5 and V is TRBV6-6, with 13 positions matching TRBD2. This CDR3 is built from 16 residues. V gave up 1 base and J gave up 3 bases; unmatched junction bases: 2. Germline CDR1 and CDR2: MNHNY and SVGAGI (reference sequence). In DNA form, the CDR3 reads TGTGCCAGCAGTTACTGGACTAGCGGGAGAGAAGAGACCCAGTACTTC. This gives the protein CASSYWTSGREETQYF.

The chain has TRBV7-2 and TRBJ2-3; 7 nucleotides line up with TRBD2. Germline trimming cut 1 base from V and 1 base from J; bases unmatched to any gene: 2. The CDR3 has 15 residues. From germline, CDR1 is SGHTA and CDR2 FQGNSA. CDR3 DNA: TGTGCCAGCAGCTTAGAAACTAGCGGCACAGATACGCAGTATTTT. As protein: CASSLETSGTDTQYF.

This chain connects TRBV6-1 to TRBJ2-7, with 12 bases identical to TRBD2. Germline trimming cut 4 bases from V and 3 bases from J; bases unmatched to any gene: 10. The germline gives CDR1 MNHNS, CDR2 SASEGT. There are 17 residues in the CDR3. CDR3 amino acids: CASSGTSGALWGYEQYF. The CDR3 bases are TGTGCCAGCAGTGGGACTAGCGGGGCCCTTTGGGGCTACGAGCAGTACTTC.

The chain combines TRBV11-3 with TRBJ2-1; D may be TRBD2 (5 bases). The germline V and J ends were trimmed by 8 bases and 8 bases, with 22 bases remaining between them. Germline CDR1 and CDR2: SGHNT and YENEEA. The CDR3 runs 15 residues. DNA for the CDR3: TGTGCCAGCGGACCACTAGGGTTCATGAACCATGAGCAGTTCTTC. Protein sequence: CASGPLGFMNHEQFF.

This rearrangement joins TRBV28 to TRBJ1-4; D is perhaps TRBD1 (5 bases). The CDR3 is 16 amino acids. Per germline, CDR1 MDHEN and CDR2 SYDVKM. Trimming stripped 5 bases from V and 0 bases from J, with 13 bases between. CDR3 residues: CASSTPDSATNEKLFF. DNA for the CDR3: TGTGCCAGCAGTACGCCTGACAGTGCAACTAATGAAAAACTGTTTTTT. Full variable domain (rest looked up from reference TRBV28 and TRBJ1-4): DVKVTQSSRYLVKRTGEKVFLECVQDMDHENMFWYRQDPGLGLRLIYFSYDVKMKEKGDIPEGYSVSREKKERFSLILESASTNQTSMYLCASSTPDSATNEKLFFGSGTQLSVL.

This chain uses TRBV29-1 with TRBJ2-7; 12 bases match TRBD2. Germline V gene sequence: CDR1 SQVTM, CDR2 ANQGSEA. V was pared by 6 bases and J by 1 base, with 7 bases of the junction left unmatched. The CDR3 runs to 15 residues. The chain's CDR3 is CSVASSGRASYEQYF. DNA for the CDR3: TGCAGCGTAGCCTCTAGCGGGAGGGCGTCCTACGAGCAGTACTTC.

The chain links TRBV7-9 to TRBJ1-2, with a tentative D call TRBD1 (6 bases). Trimming stripped 0 bases from V and 7 bases from J, with 9 bases between. CDR1 is SEHNR and CDR2 is FQNEAQ in the germline V gene (reference sequence). This CDR3 is built from 13 residues. The CDR3 bases are TGTGCCAGCAGCTTAGCGCAAGGGGGTGGCTACACCTTC. This codes for CASSLAQGGGYTF.

CDR3 coding DNA: TGTGCCAGCAGCTTGAAGCCGATCTCCTACAATGAGCAGTTCTTC. This translates into CASSLKPISYNEQFF. The chain combines TRBV5-8 with TRBJ2-1; D unresolved. Germline V lookup: CDR1 SGHTS, CDR2 YDEGEE. V was clipped by 1 base and J by 0 bases, with 8 bases between them. This CDR3 spans 15 amino acids.

The V gene is TRBV7-3, the J gene TRBJ2-5, with 7 bases lining up with TRBD2. There are 15 residues in the CDR3. CDR1 is SGHTA, CDR2 FQGTGA, per germline. V was clipped by 5 bases and J by 1 base; unmatched bases: 7. The CDR3 nucleotides read TGTGCCAGCAGCCGCAATGGGGGGGGCCAAGAGACCCAGTACTTC. Translating gives CASSRNGGGQETQYF.

This clone was observed a handful of times. V usage is TRBV28 and J usage is TRBJ2-7, with D possibly being TRBD2 (6 bases). The CDR3 runs 15 residues. The germline V and J ends were trimmed by 1 base and 7 bases, with 17 bases remaining between them. Per germline, CDR1 MDHEN and CDR2 SYDVKM. The chain's CDR3 is CASSLLAGRAGEQYF. The DNA of the CDR3 is TGTGCCAGCAGTTTATTGGCCGGTCGGGCGGGGGAGCAGTACTTC.

The chain combines TRBV4-2 with TRBJ1-2; a possible D gene is TRBD1 (6 bases). Germline V gives CDR1 LGHNA, CDR2 YNFKEQ. The CDR3 has 14 amino acids. The V end lost 0 bases, the J end lost 3 bases, and 8 bases lay between the germline ends. CDR3 sequence reads: CASSQEGQHYGYTF. The CDR3 nucleotides are TGTGCCAGCAGCCAAGAAGGACAGCACTATGGCTACACCTTC.

The genes are TRBV7-9 and TRBJ2-3, with D unclear. CDR1 and CDR2 from the germline V gene are SEHNR and FQNEAQ (reference sequence). Trimming pared 5 bases from V and 3 bases from J, leaving 6 bases between. This CDR3 comprises 12 residues. CDR3 protein: CASSPPTDTQYF. CDR3 in DNA: TGTGCCAGCAGCCCCCCTACAGATACGCAGTATTTT. Full variable domain (remainder filled in from reference TRBV7-9 and TRBJ2-3): DTGVSQNPRHKITKRGQNVTFRCDPISEHNRLYWYRQTLGQGPEFLTYFQNEAQLEKSRLLSDRFSAERPKGSFSTLEIQRTEQGDSAMYLCASSPPTDTQYFGPGTRLTVL.

The chain employs TRBV19 and TRBJ2-7, with 8 bases aligning to TRBD1. Germline CDR1 is LNHDA and CDR2 is SQIVND (reference sequence). The junction had 8 bases not matched to a gene; V was cut back by 6 bases and J by 1 base. There are 15 residues in the CDR3. The CDR3: CASSKQDRESYEQYF. The CDR3 DNA reads as TGTGCCAGTAGCAAGCAGGACAGGGAGTCCTACGAGCAGTACTTC. The entire variable domain, with the rest obtained from reference TRBV19 and TRBJ2-7, is as follows: DGGITQSPKYLFRKEGQNVTLSCEQNLNHDAMYWYRQDPGQGLRLIYYSQIVNDFQKGDIAEGYSVSREKKESFPLTVTSAQKNPTAFYLCASSKQDRESYEQYFGPGTRLTVT.